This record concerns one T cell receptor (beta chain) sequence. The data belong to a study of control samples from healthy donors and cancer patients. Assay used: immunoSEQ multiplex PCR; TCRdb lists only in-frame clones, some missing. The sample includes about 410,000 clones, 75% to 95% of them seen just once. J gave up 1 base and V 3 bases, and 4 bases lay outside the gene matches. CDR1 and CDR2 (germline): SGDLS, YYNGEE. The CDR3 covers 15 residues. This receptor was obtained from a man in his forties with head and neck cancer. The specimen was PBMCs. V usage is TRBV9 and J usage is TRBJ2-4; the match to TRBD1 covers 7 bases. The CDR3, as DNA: TGTGCCAGCAGCGCGGACAGGTTGGCCAAAAACATTCAGTACTTC. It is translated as CASSADRLAKNIQYF.